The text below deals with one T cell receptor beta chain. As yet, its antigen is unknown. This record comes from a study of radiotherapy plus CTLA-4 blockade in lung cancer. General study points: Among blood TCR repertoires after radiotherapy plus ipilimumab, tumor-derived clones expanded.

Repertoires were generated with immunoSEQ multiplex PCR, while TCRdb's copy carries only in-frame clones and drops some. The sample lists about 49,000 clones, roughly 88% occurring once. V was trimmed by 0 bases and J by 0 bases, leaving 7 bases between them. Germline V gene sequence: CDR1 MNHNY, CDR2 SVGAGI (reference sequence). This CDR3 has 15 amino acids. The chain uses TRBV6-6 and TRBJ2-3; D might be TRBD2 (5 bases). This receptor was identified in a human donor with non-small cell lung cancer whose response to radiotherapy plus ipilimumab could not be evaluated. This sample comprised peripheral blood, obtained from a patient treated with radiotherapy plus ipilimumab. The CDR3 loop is CASSYSRGSTDTQYF. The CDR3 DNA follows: TGTGCCAGCAGTTACTCGCGAGGGAGCACAGATACGCAGTATTTT.